The clone carrying this TCR beta chain is a singleton in its sample. What it binds is unknown. These data come from a study of cytomegalovirus exposure and HLA in healthy donors. General study points: A later analysis reportedly found fewer N-insertions in an Asian-associated ancestry cluster than the approximately 660-donor mean.

Germline CDR1 MDHEN, CDR2 SYDVKM. The V end was cut by 7 bases, the J end by 0 bases, with 16 bases between. The CDR3 spans 16 residues. Vbeta (60) and Jbeta (13) primers were used in the PCR. Measured with immunoSEQ multiplex PCR; TCRdb has only the in-frame clones, and not every one. There are 150,000 to 200,000 clones in the sample; 65% to 85% occur only once, and roughly 1.7% lies in the top ten. The chain joins TRBV28 to TRBJ2-1, with a weak D call TRBD1 (7 bases). The sequenced material came from PBMCs. The sequence was obtained from a man between 40 and 49 years old in good health and CMV-seropositive. The CDR3 reads CASTQGGLLSYNEQFF. The CDR3 nucleotides read TGTGCCAGCACCCAGGGGGGACTCCTCTCCTACAATGAGCAGTTCTTC.